This is a list of T cell receptor beta chains from one sample in a study of OX40 agonist ivuxolimab in advanced cancers. Libraries were prepared by immunoSEQ multiplex PCR; TCRdb keeps only in-frame clonotypes and omits some of them. This table holds about 71,000 clones, roughly nine tenths found once. Source: CD4+ or CD8+ T cells sorted from blood, taken in a trial of the OX40 agonist ivuxolimab. These receptors were obtained from an adult with an advanced solid tumor such as melanoma, head and neck, liver or kidney cancer. Each CDR3 is given with its conserved first and last residue. The D gene is left open where the match is weak. Rows may omit the clone size; those that give it use once, few, many or a size class.

j_gene,abundance,d_gene,v_gene,CDR3nt,CDR3aa
TRBJ1-2,.,.,TRBV28,TGTGCCAGCATCGGGGCCTCTCCGGGCTACACCTTC,CASIGASPGYTF
TRBJ1-5,.,.,TRBV27,TGTGCCAGCAGTCCGGGGAGCAATCAGCCCCAGCATTTT,CASSPGSNQPQHF
TRBJ2-3,.,.,TRBV5-4,TGTGCCAGCAGCTTGCAGGAGGGGGCAGATACGCAGTATTTT,CASSLQEGADTQYF
TRBJ1-5,once,.,TRBV7-9,TGTGCCAGCAGCCGCAGAGTAACAGGGTATTGGGATCAGCCCCAGCATTTT,CASSRRVTGYWDQPQHF
TRBJ2-7,.,TRBD2,TRBV29-1,TGCAGCGTAGATACCGGGACTAGCGGACCCTACGAGCAGTACTTC,CSVDTGTSGPYEQYF
TRBJ2-7,.,.,TRBV5-6,TGTGCCAGCAGCTTGAGAGGTTACGAGCAGTACTTC,CASSLRGYEQYF
TRBJ2-7,.,.,TRBV10-2,TGCGCCAGCAGTGACAGAGGCTGCGAGCAGTACTTC,CASSDRGCEQYF
TRBJ2-5,.,TRBD1,TRBV5-1,TGCGCCAGCAGCTTGGGACAGGGGGATGTGCGGGAGACCCAGTACTTC,CASSLGQGDVRETQYF
TRBJ2-5,few,.,TRBV28,TGTGCCAGCAGTTTAGGATCGGCTAGCTCAGTCGGGGAGACCCAGTACTTC,CASSLGSASSVGETQYF
TRBJ1-1,.,.,TRBV11-2,TGTGCCAGCAGCTTAGTGGGAGAGGGCACTGAAGCTTTCTTT,CASSLVGEGTEAFF
TRBJ2-2,.,TRBD2,TRBV5-8,TGTGCCAGCACCACCGGACTAGCGGGAGGACTGAACACCGGGGAGCTGTTTTTT,CASTTGLAGGLNTGELFF